These T cell receptor beta chains were read from a single sample in a study of cytomegalovirus exposure and HLA in healthy donors. Repertoires were generated with immunoSEQ multiplex PCR, while TCRdb's copy carries only in-frame clones and drops some. The table includes over 110,000 clones, 82% detected once. Sequenced input: PBMCs. These receptors all stem from a male donor in good health and CMV-seronegative. CDR3s include the opening cysteine and the closing phenylalanine or tryptophan. A D gene is named only where the DNA matches it firmly. Clone size is not always given. Where it is, it says once, few, many or a class for expanded clones.

d_gene | j_gene | v_gene | abundance | CDR3nt | CDR3aa
NA | TRBJ1-4 | TRBV7-2 | NA | TGTGCCAGCAGCTCGATGCCACATCTGGAACTGTTTTTT | CASSSMPHLELFF
TRBD2 | TRBJ2-3 | TRBV6-1 | NA | TGTGCCAGCAGTGAACTTACTAGCGGACTCACGGATACGCAGTATTTT | CASSELTSGLTDTQYF
NA | TRBJ2-1 | TRBV5-1 | few | TGCGCCAGCAGCTGGAGGACAGATTCCTACAATGAGCAGTTCTTC | CASSWRTDSYNEQFF
NA | TRBJ2-3 | TRBV9 | NA | TGTGCCAGCAGCGTTCTGGACGGGAGAGTAACCGATACGCAGTATTTT | CASSVLDGRVTDTQYF
NA | TRBJ1-2 | TRBV2 | NA | TGTGCCAGCAGTCCCGGAGTAGGAGAAGGCTACACCTTC | CASSPGVGEGYTF
NA | TRBJ2-1 | TRBV27 | NA | TGTGCCAGCAGTCTGAGGCTGGGAGATCAGGATGAGCAGTTCTTC | CASSLRLGDQDEQFF
NA | TRBJ2-2 | TRBV7-3 | NA | TGTGCCAGCAGCTTAATCAACGGGGAGCTGTTTTTT | CASSLINGELFF
TRBD2 | TRBJ2-7 | TRBV5-5 | once | TGTGCCAGCAGCCGATCGACAAGGACTAGCGGCGAGCAGTACTTC | CASSRSTRTSGEQYF
TRBD2 | TRBJ2-1 | TRBV14 | NA | TGTGCCAGCAGCCCCCGTCTAGCGGGAGCCAATGAGCAGTTCTTC | CASSPRLAGANEQFF
NA | TRBJ2-1 | TRBV5-5 | NA | TGTGCCAGCAGCTTGTCACCGGGAGAGGACAATGAGCAGTTCTTC | CASSLSPGEDNEQFF
NA | TRBJ2-5 | TRBV7-9 | once | TGTGCCAGCAGCTTAGCCCAGGGGAGTCGAGAGACCCAGTACTTC | CASSLAQGSRETQYF
TRBD2 | TRBJ2-1 | TRBV9 | NA | TGTGCCAGCAGCGTAAGTGCGGGAGGGATCTACAATGAGCAGTTCTTC | CASSVSAGGIYNEQFF
TRBD1 | TRBJ1-4 | TRBV28 | NA | TGTGCCAGCAGTCCCCCCGGGACAGCAGATGAAAAACTGTTTTTT | CASSPPGTADEKLFF
TRBD1 | TRBJ2-7 | TRBV6-1 | NA | TGTGCCAGCAGACTCCGACAGGGGGGCTCCTACGAGCAGTACTTC | CASRLRQGGSYEQYF
TRBD1 | TRBJ2-7 | TRBV19 | NA | TGTGCCACCTTCTTGACAGGGGCTAACTACGAGCAGTACTTC | CATFLTGANYEQYF
NA | TRBJ2-7 | TRBV20-1 | NA | TGCAGTGCCACAGCCTCCTACGAGCAGTACTTC | CSATASYEQYF
NA | TRBJ1-1 | TRBV6-5 | NA | TGTGCCAGCAGTTACTCCCAGGGGAACACTGAAGCTTTCTTT | CASSYSQGNTEAFF
TRBD1 | TRBJ2-1 | TRBV4-3 | once | TGCGCCAGCAGCCAAGATCCGAGGGACAGGGGCGACAATGAGCAGTTCTTC | CASSQDPRDRGDNEQFF
NA | TRBJ2-7 | TRBV4-2 | NA | TGTGCCAGCAGACGGGAAGGGTACGAGCAGTACTTC | CASRREGYEQYF
NA | TRBJ2-5 | TRBV15 | NA | TGTGCCACCAGCAGAGCTGCGGGAAACCAAGAGACCCAGTACTTC | CATSRAAGNQETQYF
NA | TRBJ2-1 | TRBV10-3 | NA | TGTGCCATCAGTACCGGAGAGCACAATGAGCAGTTCTTC | CAISTGEHNEQFF
TRBD2 | TRBJ2-1 | TRBV6-5 | few | TGTGCCAGCAGTTACTCGGGACTAGGGCGCAATGAGCAGTTCTTC | CASSYSGLGRNEQFF
TRBD1 | TRBJ2-1 | TRBV7-2 | NA | TGTGCCAGCAGCTTATACCCGTCGACAGGGACCTACAATGAGCAGTTCTTC | CASSLYPSTGTYNEQFF
NA | TRBJ2-2 | TRBV7-9 | NA | TGTGCCAGCAGCTTAGCGCGTTACAGGGCGGACACCGGGGAGCTGTTTTTT | CASSLARYRADTGELFF
TRBD1 | TRBJ2-7 | TRBV27 | NA | TGTGCCAGCAGTTGGACAGGGGTCTTTTACGAGCAGTACTTC | CASSWTGVFYEQYF
NA | TRBJ2-2 | TRBV6-6 | once | TGTGCCAGCAGTTATCCCTCTAGCGAGGGTACCGGGGAGCTGTTTTTT | CASSYPSSEGTGELFF
NA | TRBJ2-7 | TRBV27 | NA | TGTGCCAGCAGTCCCCACCTCGGGACGGGACTTTACGAGCAGTACTTC | CASSPHLGTGLYEQYF
TRBD1 | TRBJ1-2 | TRBV29-1 | NA | TGCAGCGTGACAGGGAGGCTCCTGTATGGCTACACCTTC | CSVTGRLLYGYTF
TRBD2 | TRBJ2-1 | TRBV18 | NA | TGTGCCAGCTCACCAGGGACTACCCGGGAGGAGCAGTTCTTC | CASSPGTTREEQFF
NA | TRBJ2-7 | TRBV6-1 | NA | TGTGCCAGCAGTGAGGAGAGAACCTACGAGCAGTACTTC | CASSEERTYEQYF
TRBD1 | TRBJ1-3 | TRBV7-9 | few | TGTGCCAGCAGCTTAGCTTACGGACAGGCTCGAAACACCATATATTTT | CASSLAYGQARNTIYF
NA | TRBJ1-5 | TRBV30 | NA | TGTGCCTGGAGTGACAGGAGTGGGCAGCCCCAGCATTTT | CAWSDRSGQPQHF
NA | TRBJ1-2 | TRBV13 | once | TGTGCCAGCAGCCGCTTGGCATTTAACTATGGCTACACCTTC | CASSRLAFNYGYTF
TRBD2 | TRBJ2-1 | TRBV19 | NA | TGTGCCAGTAAGGGCCTAGCGGGGGGCCCTGACCATGAGCAGTTCTTC | CASKGLAGGPDHEQFF
TRBD2 | TRBJ2-1 | TRBV5-4 | NA | TGTGCCAGCAGCTTGGCGTGGGTAGCGGGAGGCGATGAGCAGTTCTTC | CASSLAWVAGGDEQFF
TRBD2 | TRBJ2-1 | TRBV27 | NA | TGTGCCAGCAGTTATCGACTAGCGGGAATAGATGAGCAGTTCTTC | CASSYRLAGIDEQFF
TRBD1 | TRBJ2-7 | TRBV7-2 | NA | TGTGCCAGCAGCTACGGGACAGGGGGTAACTACGAGCAGTACTTC | CASSYGTGGNYEQYF
TRBD2 | TRBJ2-5 | TRBV4-2 | NA | TGTGCCAGCAGCCAAGGGACTAGCGGGAGGCAAGAGACCCAGTACTTC | CASSQGTSGRQETQYF
NA | TRBJ2-3 | TRBV7-9 | NA | TGTGCCAGCGATGAGGTATATACGCAGTATTTT | CASDEVYTQYF
NA | TRBJ1-4 | TRBV2 | NA | TGTGCCAGCAGTGAATTCGCCGGGACAAGTGGCGGAAAACTGTTTTTC | CASSEFAGTSGGKLFF
NA | TRBJ2-7 | TRBV29-1 | NA | TGCAGCGTCAGAGAGACGGGCTACGAGCAGTACTTC | CSVRETGYEQYF
TRBD1 | TRBJ2-7 | TRBV6-1 | NA | TGTGCCAGCAGAGGACAGGGGAGCGAGCAGTACTTC | CASRGQGSEQYF
NA | TRBJ2-6 | TRBV28 | NA | TGTGCCACCGCGCTTCCAGGCAGGTCCCCTACGGCCAACGTCCTGACTTTC | CATALPGRSPTANVLTF
TRBD2 | TRBJ2-7 | TRBV16 | NA | TGTGCCAGCAGCCCAGCGGGGGCCTGGTCGGGCTACGAGCAGTACTTC | CASSPAGAWSGYEQYF
NA | TRBJ1-4 | TRBV6-1 | few | TGTGCCAGCAGTTCCACTTTCATTCGTAATGAAAAACTGTTTTTT | CASSSTFIRNEKLFF
TRBD2 | TRBJ2-3 | TRBV9 | few | TGTGCCAGCAGCGTAGGGGCGGGAGCAGATACGCAGTATTTT | CASSVGAGADTQYF
TRBD1 | TRBJ2-7 | TRBV9 | NA | TGTGCCAGCAGCGAAACCGGGACAGGGGCCGCCTACGAGCAGTACTTC | CASSETGTGAAYEQYF
TRBD2 | TRBJ2-3 | TRBV28 | once | TGTGCCAGCAGTTCCCCACGGACTAGCCCTAGCACAGATACGCAGTATTTT | CASSSPRTSPSTDTQYF
TRBD1 | TRBJ1-3 | TRBV6-1 | NA | TGTGCCAGCAGTGAACCGGGACAGGGGGCGGGAAACACCATATATTTT | CASSEPGQGAGNTIYF
TRBD2 | TRBJ2-1 | TRBV28 | NA | TGTGCCAGCAGTTTATCGGGGGGGGCGACTCCCTATGAGCAGTTCTTC | CASSLSGGATPYEQFF
NA | TRBJ1-3 | TRBV15 | NA | TGTGCCACCAGCACTAGATATTCTGGAAACACCATATATTTT | CATSTRYSGNTIYF
TRBD1 | TRBJ2-7 | TRBV7-2 | NA | TGTGCCAGCAGCTTAGGACAGGGTACTCCCTACGAGCAGTACTTC | CASSLGQGTPYEQYF
TRBD2 | TRBJ2-2 | TRBV6-4 | NA | TGTGCCAGCAGCCTCGACGGACTAGAGACCGGGGAGCTGTTTTTT | CASSLDGLETGELFF
TRBD1 | TRBJ2-3 | TRBV4-3 | once | TGCGCCAGCAGCCAAGAATTCACAGGGGGTACAGATACGCAGTATTTT | CASSQEFTGGTDTQYF
NA | TRBJ2-1 | TRBV7-9 | few | TGTGCCAGCAGCTTCCCGAGGGCACAACCCTCCTACAATGAGCAGTTCTTC | CASSFPRAQPSYNEQFF